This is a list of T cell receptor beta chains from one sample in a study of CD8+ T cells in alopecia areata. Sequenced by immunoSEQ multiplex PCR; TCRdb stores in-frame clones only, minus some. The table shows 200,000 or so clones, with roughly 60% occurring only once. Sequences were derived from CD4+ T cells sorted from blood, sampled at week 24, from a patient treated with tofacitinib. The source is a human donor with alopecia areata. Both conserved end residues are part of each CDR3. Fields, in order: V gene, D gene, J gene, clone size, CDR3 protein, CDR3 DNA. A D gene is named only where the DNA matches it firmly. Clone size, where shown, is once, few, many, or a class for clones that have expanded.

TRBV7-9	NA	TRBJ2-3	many	CASSPTADTQYF	TGTGCCAGCAGCCCCACCGCAGATACGCAGTATTTT
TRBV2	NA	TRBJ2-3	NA	CASSDDTDTQYF	TGTGCCAGCAGTGACGACACAGATACGCAGTATTTT
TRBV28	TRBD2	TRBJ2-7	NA	CASSPSGTSGLYEQYF	TGTGCCAGCAGTCCTTCCGGGACTAGCGGACTCTACGAGCAGTACTTC
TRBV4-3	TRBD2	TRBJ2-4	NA	CASSQGTAGGVGKNIQYF	TGCGCCAGCAGCCAAGGGACAGCGGGAGGGGTCGGCAAAAACATTCAGTACTTC
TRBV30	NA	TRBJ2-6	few	CAYQAASGANVLTF	TGTGCCTATCAGGCAGCCTCTGGGGCCAACGTCCTGACTTTC
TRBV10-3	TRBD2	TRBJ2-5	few	CAISEDSGSETQYF	TGTGCCATCAGTGAGGATAGCGGGAGTGAGACCCAGTACTTC
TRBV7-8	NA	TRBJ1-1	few	CASSLGGATDTEAFF	TGTGCCAGCAGCTTAGGAGGGGCGACAGACACTGAAGCTTTCTTT
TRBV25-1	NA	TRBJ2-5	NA	CASSGLDGETQYF	TGTGCCAGCAGTGGGCTAGATGGAGAGACCCAGTACTTC
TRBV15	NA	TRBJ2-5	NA	CATRDQETQYF	TGTGCCACCAGGGACCAAGAGACCCAGTACTTC
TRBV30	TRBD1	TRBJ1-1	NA	CAWSVSQGDTEAFF	TGTGCCTGGAGTGTTAGCCAGGGGGACACTGAAGCTTTCTTT
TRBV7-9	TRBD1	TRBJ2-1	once	CASSSPTGSIFNEQFF	TGTGCCAGCAGCTCGCCGACAGGGAGCATCTTCAATGAGCAGTTCTTC